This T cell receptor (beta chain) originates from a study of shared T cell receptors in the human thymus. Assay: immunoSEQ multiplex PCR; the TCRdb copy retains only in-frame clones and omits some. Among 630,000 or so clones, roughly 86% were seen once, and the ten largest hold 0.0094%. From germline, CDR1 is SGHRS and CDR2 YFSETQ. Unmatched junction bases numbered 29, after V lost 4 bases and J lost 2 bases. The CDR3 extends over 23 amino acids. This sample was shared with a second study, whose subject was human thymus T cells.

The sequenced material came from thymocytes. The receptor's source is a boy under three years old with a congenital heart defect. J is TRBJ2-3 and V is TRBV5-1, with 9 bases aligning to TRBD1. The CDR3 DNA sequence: TGCGCCAGCAGCGGACGGACAGGGGACCAGCTAGAGCTAATACCGAAGCCCACAGATACGCAGTATTTT. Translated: CASSGRTGDQLELIPKPTDTQYF.